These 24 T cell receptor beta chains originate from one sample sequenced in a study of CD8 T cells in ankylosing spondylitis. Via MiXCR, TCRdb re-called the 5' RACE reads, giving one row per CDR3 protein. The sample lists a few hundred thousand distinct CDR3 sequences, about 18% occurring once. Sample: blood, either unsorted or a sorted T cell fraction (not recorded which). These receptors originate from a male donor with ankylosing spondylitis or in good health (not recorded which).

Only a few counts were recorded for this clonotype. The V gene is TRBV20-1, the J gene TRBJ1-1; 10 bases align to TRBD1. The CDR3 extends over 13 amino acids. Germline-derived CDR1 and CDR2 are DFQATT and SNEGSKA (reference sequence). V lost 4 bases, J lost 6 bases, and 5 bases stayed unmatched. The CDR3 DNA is TGCAGTGCTATGGACAGGGGGTACTCTGAAGCTTTCTTT. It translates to CSAMDRGYSEAFF.

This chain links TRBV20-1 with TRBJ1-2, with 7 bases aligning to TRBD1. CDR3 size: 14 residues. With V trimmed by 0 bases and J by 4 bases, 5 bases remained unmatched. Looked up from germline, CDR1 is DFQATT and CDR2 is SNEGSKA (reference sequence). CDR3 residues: CSARDENRGYGYTF. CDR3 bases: TGCAGTGCTAGAGATGAAAACAGGGGCTATGGCTACACCTTC.

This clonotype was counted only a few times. The CDR3 reads CASSQTRGQPTDTQYF. DNA for the CDR3: TGCGCCAGCAGCCAAACGAGGGGACAGCCCACAGATACGCAGTATTTT. The rearrangement uses TRBV4-1 and TRBJ2-3, with TRBD1 identical over 7 bases. CDR1 is MGHRA and CDR2 is YSYEKL in the germline V gene. Losses at the gene ends were 2 bases for V and 2 bases for J; bases not matched to a gene: 7. The CDR3 is 16 amino acids.

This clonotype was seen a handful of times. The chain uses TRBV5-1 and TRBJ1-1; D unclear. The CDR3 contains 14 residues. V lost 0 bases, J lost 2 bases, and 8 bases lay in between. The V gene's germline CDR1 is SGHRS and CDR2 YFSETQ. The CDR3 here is CASSLGQANTEAFF. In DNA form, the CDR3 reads TGCGCCAGCAGCTTGGGGCAGGCTAACACTGAAGCTTTCTTT.

DNA of the CDR3: TGCGCCAGCAGCTCGTTCTGGGGCAGGGGGGAGACCCAGTACTTC. Protein sequence: CASSSFWGRGETQYF. This chain uses TRBV5-1 with TRBJ2-5; 7 bases fit TRBD1. Unmatched junction bases numbered 10, after V lost 3 bases and J lost 5 bases. CDR1 and CDR2 (germline): SGHRS, YFSETQ. The CDR3 runs 15 residues.

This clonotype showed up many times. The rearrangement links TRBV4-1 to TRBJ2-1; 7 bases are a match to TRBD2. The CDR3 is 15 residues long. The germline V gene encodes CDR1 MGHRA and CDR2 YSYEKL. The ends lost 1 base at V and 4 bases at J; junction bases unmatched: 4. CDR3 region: CASSQVASGYNEQFF. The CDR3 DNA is TGCGCCAGCAGCCAAGTGGCTAGCGGTTACAATGAGCAGTTCTTC.

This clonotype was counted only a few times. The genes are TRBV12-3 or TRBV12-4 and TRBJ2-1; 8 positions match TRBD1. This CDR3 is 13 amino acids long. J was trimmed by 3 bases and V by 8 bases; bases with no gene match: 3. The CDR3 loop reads CASDRGDYNEQFF. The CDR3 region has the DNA TGTGCCAGCGACAGGGGAGACTACAATGAGCAGTTCTTC.

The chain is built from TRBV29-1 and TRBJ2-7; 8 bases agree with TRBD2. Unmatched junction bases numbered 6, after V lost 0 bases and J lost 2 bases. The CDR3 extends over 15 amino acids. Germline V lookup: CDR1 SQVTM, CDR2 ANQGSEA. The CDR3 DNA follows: TGCAGCGTTGAAGATCCGGGGGGGACTACCTACGAGCAGTACTTC. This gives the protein CSVEDPGGTTYEQYF.

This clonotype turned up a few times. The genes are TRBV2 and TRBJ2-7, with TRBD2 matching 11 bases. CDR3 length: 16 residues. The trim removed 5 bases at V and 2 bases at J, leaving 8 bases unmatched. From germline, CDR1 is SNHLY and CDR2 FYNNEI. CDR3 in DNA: TGTGCCAGCAGTCCGGGACTAGCGGTTTTACCCTACGAGCAGTACTTC. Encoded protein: CASSPGLAVLPYEQYF.

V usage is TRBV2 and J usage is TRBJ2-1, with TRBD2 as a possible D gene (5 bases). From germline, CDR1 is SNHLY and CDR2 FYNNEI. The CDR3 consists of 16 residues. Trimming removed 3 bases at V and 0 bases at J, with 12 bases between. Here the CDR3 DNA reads TGTGCCAGCAGTGAGAGGCTAGCAGGCTCCTACAATGAGCAGTTCTTC. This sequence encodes CASSERLAGSYNEQFF.

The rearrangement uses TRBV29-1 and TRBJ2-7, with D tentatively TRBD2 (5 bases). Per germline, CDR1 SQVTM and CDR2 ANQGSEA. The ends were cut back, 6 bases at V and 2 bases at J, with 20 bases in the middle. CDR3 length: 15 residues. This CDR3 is CSVRGLMNTPYEQYF. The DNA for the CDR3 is TGCAGCGTCCGCGGACTGATGAATACGCCCTACGAGCAGTACTTC.

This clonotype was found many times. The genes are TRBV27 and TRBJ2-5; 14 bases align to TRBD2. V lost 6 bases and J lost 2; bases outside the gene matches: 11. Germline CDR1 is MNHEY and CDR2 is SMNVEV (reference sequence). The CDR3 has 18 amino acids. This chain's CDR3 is CASSWGTSGSSYQETQYF. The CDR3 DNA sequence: TGTGCCAGCAGCTGGGGGACTAGCGGGAGTTCGTATCAAGAGACCCAGTACTTC.

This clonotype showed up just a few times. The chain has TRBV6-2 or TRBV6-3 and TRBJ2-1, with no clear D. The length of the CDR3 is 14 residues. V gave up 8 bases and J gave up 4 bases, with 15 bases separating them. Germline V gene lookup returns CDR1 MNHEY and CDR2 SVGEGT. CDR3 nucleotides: TGTGCCAGCCAGCCGCCGGACGTTTACAATGAGCAGTTCTTC. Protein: CASQPPDVYNEQFF.

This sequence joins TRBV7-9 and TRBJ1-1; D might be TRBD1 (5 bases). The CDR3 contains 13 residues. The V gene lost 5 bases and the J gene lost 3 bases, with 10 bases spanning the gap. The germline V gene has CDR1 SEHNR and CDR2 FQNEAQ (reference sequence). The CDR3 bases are TGTGCCAGCAGCCCCCCCAGGGACACTGAAGCTTTCTTT. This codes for CASSPPRDTEAFF.

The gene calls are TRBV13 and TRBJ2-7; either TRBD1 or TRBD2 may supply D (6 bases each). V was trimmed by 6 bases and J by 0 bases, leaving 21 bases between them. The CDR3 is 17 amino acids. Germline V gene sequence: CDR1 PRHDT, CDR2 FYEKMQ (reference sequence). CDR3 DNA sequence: TGTGCCAGCAGACACCTCGGGGGCGGAGAAAGCTCCTACGAGCAGTACTTC. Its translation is CASRHLGGGESSYEQYF.

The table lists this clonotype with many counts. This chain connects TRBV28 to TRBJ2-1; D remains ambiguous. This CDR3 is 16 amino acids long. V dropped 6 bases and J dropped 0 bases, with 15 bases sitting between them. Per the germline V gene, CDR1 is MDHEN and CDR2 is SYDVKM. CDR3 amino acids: CASSPHYTGSYNEQFF. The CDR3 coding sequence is TGTGCCAGCAGCCCACACTACACCGGCTCCTACAATGAGCAGTTCTTC. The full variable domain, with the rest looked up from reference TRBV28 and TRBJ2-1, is DVKVTQSSRYLVKRTGEKVFLECVQDMDHENMFWYRQDPGLGLRLIYFSYDVKMKEKGDIPEGYSVSREKKERFSLILESASTNQTSMYLCASSPHYTGSYNEQFFGPGTRLTVL.

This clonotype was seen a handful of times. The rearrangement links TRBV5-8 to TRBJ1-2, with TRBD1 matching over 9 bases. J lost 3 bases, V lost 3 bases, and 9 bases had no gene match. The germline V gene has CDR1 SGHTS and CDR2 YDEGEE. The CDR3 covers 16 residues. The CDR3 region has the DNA TGTGCCAGCAGCTGGCCAGGACGGGACAGGGACTATGGCTACACCTTC. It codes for CASSWPGRDRDYGYTF.

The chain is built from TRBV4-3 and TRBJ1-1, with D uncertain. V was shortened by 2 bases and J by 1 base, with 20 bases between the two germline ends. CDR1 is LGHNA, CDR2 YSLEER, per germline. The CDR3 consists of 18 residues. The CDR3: CASSQRYEAKAANTEAFF. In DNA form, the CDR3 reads TGCGCCAGCAGCCAAAGGTACGAGGCCAAGGCGGCGAACACTGAAGCTTTCTTT.

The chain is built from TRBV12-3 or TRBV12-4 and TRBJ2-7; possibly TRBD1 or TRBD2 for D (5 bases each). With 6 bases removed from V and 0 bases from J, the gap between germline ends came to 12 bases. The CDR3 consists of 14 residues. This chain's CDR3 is CASSGTVSSYEQYF. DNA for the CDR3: TGTGCCAGCAGCGGGACCGTTAGCTCCTACGAGCAGTACTTC.

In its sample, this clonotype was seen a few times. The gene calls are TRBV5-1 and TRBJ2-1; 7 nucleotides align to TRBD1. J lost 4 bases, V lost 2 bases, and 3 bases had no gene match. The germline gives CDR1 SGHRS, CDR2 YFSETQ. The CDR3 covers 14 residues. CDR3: CASSFQQGYNEQFF. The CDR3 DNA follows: TGCGCCAGCAGCTTCCAACAGGGGTACAATGAGCAGTTCTTC.

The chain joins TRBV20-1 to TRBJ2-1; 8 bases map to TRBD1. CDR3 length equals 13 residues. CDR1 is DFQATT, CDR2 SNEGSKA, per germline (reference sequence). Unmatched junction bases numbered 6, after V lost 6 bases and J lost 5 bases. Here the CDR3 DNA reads TGCAGTGCCCTGGACAGGGATCACAATGAGCAGTTCTTC. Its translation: CSALDRDHNEQFF.

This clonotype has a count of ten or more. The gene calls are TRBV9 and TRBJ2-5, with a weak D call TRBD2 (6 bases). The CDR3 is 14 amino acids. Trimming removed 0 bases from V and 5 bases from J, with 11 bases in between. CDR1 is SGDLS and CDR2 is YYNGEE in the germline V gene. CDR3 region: CASSVDGSVETQYF. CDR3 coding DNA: TGTGCCAGCAGCGTAGACGGGAGCGTGGAGACCCAGTACTTC.

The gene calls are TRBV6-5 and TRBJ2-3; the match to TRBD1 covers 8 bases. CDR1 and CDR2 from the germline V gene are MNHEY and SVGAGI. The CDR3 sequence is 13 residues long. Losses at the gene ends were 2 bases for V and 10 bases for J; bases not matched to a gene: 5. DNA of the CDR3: TGTGCCAGCAGTTACGGACAGGGTGCGGCGCAGTATTTT. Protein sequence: CASSYGQGAAQYF.

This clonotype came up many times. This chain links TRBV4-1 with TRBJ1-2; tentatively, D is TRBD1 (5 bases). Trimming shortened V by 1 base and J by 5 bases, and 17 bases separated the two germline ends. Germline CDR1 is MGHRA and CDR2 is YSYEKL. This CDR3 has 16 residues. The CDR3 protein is CASSQAPLPGRYGYTF. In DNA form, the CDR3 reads TGCGCCAGCAGCCAAGCCCCCCTCCCAGGGAGGTATGGCTACACCTTC.